These 21 T cell receptor beta chains originate from one sample sequenced in a study of T cells after yellow fever vaccination. TCRdb re-derived calls from the 5' RACE reads in MiXCR, one entry per CDR3 protein. The data contain a few hundred thousand distinct CDR3 sequences, roughly an eighth of them singletons. Sequenced material: CD4+ T cells sorted from PBMCs, taken 15 days after the yellow fever booster vaccination. The source is a man in his late teens or twenties who received the YFV17D yellow fever vaccine.

This clonotype came up a few times. V is TRBV5-4 and J is TRBJ1-1, with no clear D. Between the trimmed V and J ends, which lost 0 bases and 1 base, there was a span of 7 bases. Per the germline V gene, CDR1 is SGHNT and CDR2 is YYREEE (reference sequence). This CDR3 is built from 14 residues. The CDR3 nucleotides read TGTGCCAGCAGCTTGGCCTCCGAGAACACTGAAGCTTTCTTT. Encoded protein: CASSLASENTEAFF.

This clonotype showed up many times. This sequence joins TRBV4-3 and TRBJ1-2; no clear D. V was shortened by 1 base and J by 0 bases, with 6 bases between the two germline ends. The V gene's germline CDR1 is LGHNA and CDR2 YSLEER. The CDR3 runs to 14 residues. The CDR3 region has the DNA TGCGCCAGCAGCCAAGGAGGGACTAACTATGGCTACACCTTC. Translation gives CASSQGGTNYGYTF.

The genes are TRBV3-1 and TRBJ1-2; 8 positions agree with TRBD1. CDR1 and CDR2 (germline): LGHDT, YNNKEL (reference sequence). After removal of 6 bases from V and 5 bases from J, the junction contained 5 bases not matched to a gene. The CDR3 sequence is 13 residues long. The CDR3 DNA reads as TGTGCCAGCAGTAGGACAGGGAGGTATGGCTACACCTTC. Protein: CASSRTGRYGYTF. Supplemented by reference TRBV3-1 and TRBJ1-2, the full variable domain reads DTAVSQTPKYLVTQMGNDKSIKCEQNLGHDTMYWYKQDSKKFLKIMFSYNNKELIINETVPNRFSPKSPDKAHLNLHINSLELGDSAVYFCASSRTGRYGYTFGSGTRLTVV.

This clonotype was observed a few times. The V call is TRBV7-2, the J call TRBJ1-2; D uncertain. The CDR3 covers 14 residues. Germline lookup yields CDR1 SGHTA and CDR2 FQGNSA. V gave up 0 bases and J gave up 4 bases, with 9 bases separating them. The CDR3: CASSLAVSPYGYTF. CDR3 in DNA: TGTGCCAGCAGCTTAGCCGTCTCGCCCTATGGCTACACCTTC.

The table lists this clonotype with a few counts. CDR3 DNA sequence: TGTGCCAGCAGCCCAACCCGGACTAGCTCCTACGAGCAGTACTTC. Its protein is CASSPTRTSSYEQYF. The chain couples TRBV6-6 to TRBJ2-7, with 7 nucleotides matching TRBD2. With 6 bases clipped from V and 0 bases from J, the junction kept 8 bases outside the gene matches. From germline, CDR1 is MNHNY and CDR2 SVGAGI (reference sequence). This CDR3 comprises 15 residues.

In its sample, this clonotype was seen a few times. CDR3 nucleotides: TGTGCCAGCAGTTTAAACGTGGGGGGCGGAAACACTGAAGCTTTCTTT. Protein sequence: CASSLNVGGGNTEAFF. The chain links TRBV12-3 or TRBV12-4 to TRBJ1-1; D may be TRBD1 (6 bases). The V and J ends lost 2 bases and 2 bases respectively, with 15 bases between them. CDR3 length: 16 amino acids.

The CDR3 DNA follows: TGTGCCAGCAGCTTTGGCAGTTCTAACAATGAGCAGTTCTTC. It encodes CASSFGSSNNEQFF. V gene TRBV5-6 combines with J gene TRBJ2-1; no firm D call. CDR1 SGHDT and CDR2 YYEEEE come from the germline V gene. This CDR3 contains 14 residues. With 2 bases removed from V and 5 bases from J, the gap between germline ends came to 11 bases.

This clonotype was counted ten times or more. This chain links TRBV7-2 with TRBJ2-3, with a possible D match to TRBD2 (7 bases). Trimming stripped 3 bases from V and 2 bases from J, with 12 bases between. Germline loops: CDR1 SGHTA, CDR2 FQGNSA. CDR3 length: 15 residues. In DNA form, the CDR3 reads TGTGCCAGCAGCTTTCAGGCGGGGGCCACAGATACGCAGTATTTT. Translating gives CASSFQAGATDTQYF.

V usage is TRBV7-2 and J usage is TRBJ1-2; TRBD1 agrees at 7 bases. In germline, CDR1 is SGHTA, CDR2 FQGNSA. V was clipped by 8 bases and J by 4 bases; unmatched bases: 10. The CDR3 is made up of 14 amino acids. CDR3 DNA: TGTGCCAGCCGGACGTCGGGACAGCTCTATGGCTACACCTTC. Translating it yields CASRTSGQLYGYTF.

In this sample, this clonotype turned up a few times. The rearrangement links TRBV7-2 to TRBJ1-1; 9 bases are a match to TRBD1. V trimming: 3 bases; J trimming: 6 bases; junction bases outside the gene matches: 8. Germline V gene lookup returns CDR1 SGHTA and CDR2 FQGNSA. The CDR3 totals 15 residues. The CDR3 is CASSLTGGIGAEAFF. The CDR3 DNA reads as TGTGCCAGCAGCTTGACAGGGGGGATTGGGGCTGAAGCTTTCTTT.

This clonotype was seen a few times. The gene calls are TRBV6-5 and TRBJ2-2; the match to TRBD2 covers 10 bases. Germline V gives CDR1 MNHEY, CDR2 SVGAGI. V trimming: 6 bases; J trimming: 5 bases; junction bases outside the gene matches: 3. The length of the CDR3 is 14 residues. The CDR3 DNA follows: TGTGCCAGCAGGGGACTAGCGTTAACCGGGGAGCTGTTTTTT. This translates into CASRGLALTGELFF.

This clonotype was picked up a small number of times. The V gene is TRBV5-4, the J gene TRBJ1-2; D unresolved. The CDR3 runs to 12 residues. V lost 7 bases and J lost 4, with 11 bases in between. Germline CDR1 is SGHNT and CDR2 is YYREEE (reference sequence). This chain's CDR3 is CASGSWGYGYTF. In nucleotides, the CDR3 is TGTGCCAGCGGGTCCTGGGGCTATGGCTACACCTTC.

The chain couples TRBV5-6 to TRBJ1-1, with D perhaps matching TRBD1 (5 bases). The CDR3 consists of 12 residues. The V and J ends lost 2 bases and 7 bases respectively, with 9 bases between them. Germline CDR1 SGHDT, CDR2 YYEEEE. The DNA for the CDR3 is TGTGCCAGCAGCTTAACGGGGCGTGAAGCTTTCTTT. Encoded protein: CASSLTGREAFF.

There are a few counts of this clonotype. The CDR3 spells CASSHAPGGNTDTQYF. Written as DNA, the CDR3 is TGCGCCAGCAGCCATGCCCCGGGGGGGAACACAGATACGCAGTATTTT. The V and J genes are TRBV4-3 and TRBJ2-3, with 8 nucleotides matching TRBD2. The CDR3 has 16 residues. Germline V CDR1 and CDR2: LGHNA, YSLEER. Trimming cost V 3 bases and J 2 bases; bases outside gene matches: 7.

The gene calls are TRBV4-3 and TRBJ1-3, with 8 bases aligning to TRBD1. J gave up 4 bases and V 4 bases, and 6 bases lay outside the gene matches. The CDR3 length is 15 residues. Germline CDR1 LGHNA, CDR2 YSLEER. CDR3 in DNA: TGCGCCAGCAGCCTTTTCGACAGGGGAGGAAACACCATATATTTT. Residues: CASSLFDRGGNTIYF.

The genes are TRBV5-8 and TRBJ2-3, with D unresolved. This CDR3 region has 14 residues. The V and J ends lost 4 bases and 3 bases respectively, with 12 bases between them. The germline V gene has CDR1 SGHTS and CDR2 YDEGEE. In nucleotides, the CDR3 is TGTGCCAGCAGCCGACGCCAAGGGACAGATACGCAGTATTTT. Encoded protein: CASSRRQGTDTQYF.

A few counts support this clonotype. This chain uses TRBV11-2 with TRBJ2-7; D may be TRBD1 (5 bases). With 1 base removed from V and 2 bases from J, the gap between germline ends came to 12 bases. CDR1 is SGHAT, CDR2 FQNNGV, per germline. The CDR3 has 15 amino acids. In DNA, the CDR3 is TGTGCCAGCAGCTTAGGGGTGGGGCGAACCTACGAGCAGTACGTC. It yields the protein CASSLGVGRTYEQYV.

V is TRBV5-1 and J is TRBJ2-5; TRBD1 might be the D (6 bases). From germline, CDR1 is SGHRS and CDR2 YFSETQ. The V end was cut by 5 bases, the J end by 3 bases, with 14 bases between. This CDR3 is 14 amino acids long. The CDR3 nucleotides are TGCGCCAGCAGTAGGGACAAGGGTAAAGAGACCCAGTACTTC. Its translation: CASSRDKGKETQYF.

The chain recombines TRBV7-2 with TRBJ2-1, with TRBD1 matching 9 bases. In germline, CDR1 is SGHTA, CDR2 FQGNSA. Germline trimming cut 9 bases from V and 2 bases from J; bases unmatched to any gene: 2. CDR3 length equals 13 residues. CDR3: CASRDRAYNEQFF. In nucleotides, the CDR3 is TGTGCCAGTAGGGACAGGGCCTACAATGAGCAGTTCTTC.

This chain joins TRBV28 and TRBJ2-2; D is ambiguous. This CDR3 contains 12 residues. V lost 6 bases and J 7 bases, leaving 9 bases between the germline ends. CDR1 is MDHEN, CDR2 SYDVKM, per germline. Here the CDR3 reads CASRGRGGELFF. The CDR3 DNA sequence: TGTGCCAGCAGGGGTAGAGGCGGGGAGCTGTTTTTT.

This clonotype was observed at least ten times. V gene TRBV18 combines with J gene TRBJ1-5; possibly TRBD1 for D (6 bases). Trimming left V 5 bases short and J 3 bases short, with 17 bases between. Per the germline V gene, CDR1 is KGHSH and CDR2 is LQKENI. This CDR3 comprises 16 residues. CDR3 sequence reads: CASSTGGTNNNQPQHF. In DNA form, the CDR3 reads TGTGCCAGCTCAACCGGGGGGACAAATAACAATCAGCCCCAGCATTTT.